What follows are 29 T cell receptor beta chains derived from one specimen sequenced in a study of T cell responses to AZD1222 COVID-19 vaccine (dated by TCRdb to the early 2020s). Preparation of the library involved the immunoSEQ multiplex PCR assay. The source is immuneACCESS, and TCRdb retained only in-frame sequences with V and J called. Part of the clones is not carried over; for the studies checked, unresolved V genes explain less than half of this, and the remainder is unexplained. This sample comprises 75,000 to 100,000 clones, 75% to 90% of them detected only once. 6.5% to 8% of the sample comes from the top ten. According to the study, the label for this sample's time point signals: baseline before first vaccination. The sample was peripheral blood, taken on day 0 of AZD1222 vaccination. These receptors came from an adult in good health.

V usage is TRBV7-2 and J usage is TRBJ2-7, with D possibly called TRBD1 or TRBD2 (5 bases each). V shed 5 bases and J shed 8 bases, with 22 bases lying between them. Germline CDR1 is SGHTA and CDR2 is FQGNSA. The CDR3 spans 15 residues. The chain's CDR3 is CASSDRHPGAAKQYF. CDR3 sequence (DNA): TGTGCCAGCAGCGATCGACACCCCGGGGCGGCAAAGCAGTACTTC.

The chain has TRBV5-6 and TRBJ1-4; 8 bases line up with TRBD1. Looked up from germline, CDR1 is SGHDT and CDR2 is YYEEEE. The CDR3 loop spans 16 amino acids. The junction had 9 bases not matched to a gene; V was cut back by 3 bases and J by 5 bases. This CDR3 reads CASSSDLRTGNEKLFF. In DNA, the CDR3 is TGTGCCAGCAGCTCAGACCTTCGGACAGGGAATGAAAAACTGTTTTTT. Filled out from reference TRBV5-6 and TRBJ1-4, the complete variable domain reads DAGVTQSPTHLIKTRGQQVTLRCSPKSGHDTVSWYQQALGQGPQFIFQYYEEEERQRGNFPDRFSGHQFPNYSSELNVNALLLGDSALYLCASSSDLRTGNEKLFFGSGTQLSVL.

The CDR3 reads CASSPGTGGSGNIQYF. In nucleotides, the CDR3 is TGTGCCAGCTCACCGGGGACAGGGGGCTCCGGAAACATTCAGTACTTC. The chain carries TRBV18 and TRBJ2-4, with 12 bases identical to TRBD1. The CDR3 extends over 16 amino acids. Trimming took 3 bases from V and 6 from J; bases not matched to a gene: 6. CDR1 KGHSH and CDR2 LQKENI come from the germline V gene.

This sequence joins TRBV19 and TRBJ1-3, with D possibly matching TRBD1 (5 bases). V dropped 6 bases and J dropped 0 bases, with 9 bases sitting between them. Germline CDR1 and CDR2: LNHDA and SQIVND (reference sequence). The CDR3 is 14 residues long. The CDR3: CASSTGFSGNTIYF. CDR3 nucleotides: TGTGCCAGTAGCACAGGTTTCTCTGGAAACACCATATATTTT.

This rearrangement joins TRBV10-3 to TRBJ1-6; 8 nucleotides agree with TRBD1. There are 14 residues in the CDR3. V trimming: 3 bases; J trimming: 8 bases; junction bases outside the gene matches: 3. Germline CDR1 is ENHRY and CDR2 is SYGVKD. The CDR3 spells CAISDRGRDSPLHF. Here the CDR3 DNA reads TGTGCCATCAGTGACAGGGGGCGCGATTCACCCCTCCACTTT.

This clone was detected only once. The V gene is TRBV3-1 (or the pseudogene TRBV3-2), the J gene TRBJ1-5; TRBD1 might be the D (5 bases). CDR1 and CDR2 (germline): LGHDT, YNNKEL (reference sequence). There are 15 residues in the CDR3. V was trimmed by 0 bases and J by 5 bases, leaving 11 bases between them. The CDR3 sequence: CASSQDGAAHQPQHF. The CDR3 nucleotides are TGTGCCAGCAGCCAAGATGGGGCAGCCCATCAGCCCCAGCATTTT.

The chain is built from TRBV4-3 and TRBJ1-2, with a weak D call TRBD1 (6 bases). V dropped 2 bases and J dropped 4 bases, with 11 bases sitting between them. The CDR3 is made up of 14 amino acids. CDR1 is LGHNA, CDR2 YSLEER, per germline. CDR3 residues: CASSQSGGGYGYTF. The DNA for the CDR3 is TGCGCCAGCAGCCAAAGTGGGGGCGGCTATGGCTACACCTTC.

This rearrangement joins TRBV19 to TRBJ1-5, with 7 nucleotides matching TRBD1. This CDR3 is built from 16 residues. With V trimmed by 7 bases and J by 2 bases, 11 bases remained unmatched. Looked up from germline, CDR1 is LNHDA and CDR2 is SQIVND (reference sequence). The CDR3 bases are TGTGCCAGTATTAAAACGACAGGGACCCGCAATCAGCCCCAGCATTTT. It translates to CASIKTTGTRNQPQHF.

A few counts support this clone. V usage is TRBV19 and J usage is TRBJ1-4; D is ambiguous. Looked up from germline, CDR1 is LNHDA and CDR2 is SQIVND (reference sequence). Trimming stripped 6 bases from V and 4 bases from J, with 9 bases between. The CDR3 length is 13 residues. CDR3 amino acids: CASRRTDNEKLFF. The CDR3 coding sequence is TGTGCCAGTAGGAGGACGGATAATGAAAAACTGTTTTTT.

J is TRBJ1-4 and V is TRBV5-5; D unresolved. Germline V CDR1 and CDR2: SGHKS, YYEKEE (reference sequence). This CDR3 is built from 14 residues. V was pared by 1 base and J by 4 bases, with 8 bases between. This chain's CDR3 is CASSLTGFNEKLFF. DNA of the CDR3: TGTGCCAGCAGCTTGACCGGGTTTAATGAAAAACTGTTTTTT.

V and J are TRBV28 and TRBJ1-5, with TRBD1 matching 7 bases. Unmatched junction bases numbered 4, after V lost 3 bases and J lost 5 bases. The CDR3 is made up of 14 amino acids. The germline V gene encodes CDR1 MDHEN and CDR2 SYDVKM. The CDR3 bases are TGTGCCAGCAGTTTCCCGGACAGGTATCAGCCCCAGCATTTT. Translated, it gives CASSFPDRYQPQHF.

The chain combines TRBV11-1 with TRBJ1-1; 7 bases fit TRBD1. The V gene end was trimmed by 6 bases and the J gene end by 5 bases; junction bases not matched to a gene: 3. The CDR3 has 12 residues. Germline V lookup: CDR1 SGHAT, CDR2 FQDESV (reference sequence). CDR3 bases: TGTGCCAGCAGGGCGACAGGGACTGAAGCTTTCTTT. Translating gives CASRATGTEAFF.

This chain uses TRBV7-2 with TRBJ2-3; the match to TRBD2 covers 8 bases. The CDR3 contains 16 residues. V shed 4 bases, J shed 5 bases, and the junction held 11 bases outside the gene matches. Germline CDR1 SGHTA, CDR2 FQGNSA. As DNA, the CDR3 is TGTGCCAGCAGCTCGCGCCCGGGACTAGTAATAGATACGCAGTATTTT. It is translated as CASSSRPGLVIDTQYF.

This clone was picked up a small number of times. V and J are TRBV19 and TRBJ2-1, with a weak D call TRBD2 (6 bases). This CDR3 contains 15 residues. The V and J ends lost 1 base and 8 bases respectively, with 15 bases between them. The germline CDR1 and CDR2 sequences are LNHDA and SQIVND (reference sequence). CDR3 loop: CASSIGGRLGDEQFF. DNA for the CDR3: TGTGCCAGTAGTATAGGTGGGAGGCTAGGCGATGAGCAGTTCTTC.

This sequence joins TRBV7-6 and TRBJ2-3; D call uncertain. The CDR3 is 16 amino acids. CDR1 SGHVS and CDR2 FNYEAQ come from the germline V gene. Trimming shortened V by 5 bases and J by 5 bases, and 20 bases separated the two germline ends. CDR3 DNA sequence: TGTGCCAGCAGCCCTATGGGCGGTTTGGCGATAGATACGCAGTATTTT. Its translation: CASSPMGGLAIDTQYF.

The chain employs TRBV11-2 and TRBJ2-5, with 8 bases that match TRBD1. The ends lost 1 base at V and 1 base at J; junction bases unmatched: 8. CDR3 length: 17 amino acids. Germline CDR1 is SGHAT and CDR2 is FQNNGV. The CDR3 loop reads CASSLGSGGGIQETQYF. CDR3 DNA sequence: TGTGCCAGCAGCTTAGGCTCAGGGGGCGGGATCCAAGAGACCCAGTACTTC.

This clone is a singleton in its sample. The V call is TRBV30, the J call TRBJ1-4; 8 bases agree with TRBD1. Germline CDR1 is GTSNPN and CDR2 is SVGIG (reference sequence). Trimming removed 0 bases from V and 8 bases from J; junction bases left unmatched: 5. This CDR3 has 14 amino acids. The CDR3 bases are TGTGCCTGGAGTGTAATGGGGGACAGGGAAAAACTGTTTTTT. Translated, it gives CAWSVMGDREKLFF.

This clone appeared a single time. The CDR3 DNA is TGTGCCAGCTCACCACCCAGCGGGAGCTACAATGAGCAGTTCTTC. This translates into CASSPPSGSYNEQFF. The rearrangement uses TRBV18 and TRBJ2-1, with TRBD2 matching 8 bases. The germline CDR1 and CDR2 sequences are KGHSH and LQKENI. CDR3 size: 15 residues. Germline trimming cut 0 bases from V and 3 bases from J; bases unmatched to any gene: 1.

The V call is TRBV3-1 (or the pseudogene TRBV3-2), the J call TRBJ2-7; TRBD2 matches 8 bases. Germline V gene lookup returns CDR1 LGHDT and CDR2 YNNKEL (reference sequence). The CDR3 spans 15 residues. V lost 8 bases and J lost 3; bases outside the gene matches: 12. CDR3 loop: CASQWSSGVFYEQYF. In DNA, the CDR3 is TGTGCCAGCCAATGGAGTAGCGGGGTGTTCTACGAGCAGTACTTC.

The chain recombines TRBV29-1 with TRBJ2-2; D assignment may be TRBD1 or TRBD2 (5 bases each). V gave up 8 bases and J gave up 1 base, with 14 bases separating them. The germline gives CDR1 SQVTM, CDR2 ANQGSEA. The CDR3 is 14 residues long. CDR3 in DNA: TGCAGCTTCAGCCGGGACCAGAACACCGGGGAGCTGTTTTTT. Protein sequence: CSFSRDQNTGELFF.

The CDR3 loop reads CAWSLGNTEAFF. DNA of the CDR3: TGTGCCTGGAGTCTCGGGAACACTGAAGCTTTCTTT. The rearrangement joins TRBV30 to TRBJ1-1, with D unclear. Germline loops: CDR1 GTSNPN, CDR2 SVGIG (reference sequence). Trimming pared 2 bases from V and 1 base from J, leaving 5 bases between. The CDR3 contains 12 residues.

The V and J genes are TRBV30 and TRBJ2-5, with 7 bases that match TRBD1. V lost 1 base to trimming and J lost 2 bases; unmatched junction nucleotides: 13. The germline V gene has CDR1 GTSNPN and CDR2 SVGIG (reference sequence). The CDR3 spans 17 residues. CDR3 region: CAWSEWTGGVSQETQYF. CDR3 nucleotides: TGTGCCTGGAGTGAATGGACAGGTGGAGTTTCGCAAGAGACCCAGTACTTC.

The chain couples TRBV7-2 to TRBJ1-4, with no clear D. V lost 7 bases and J 0 bases, leaving 15 bases between the germline ends. There are 16 residues in the CDR3. The germline gives CDR1 SGHTA, CDR2 FQGNSA. The CDR3 nucleotides read TGTGCCAGCACCCAGAGGCGAGGAGCAACTAATGAAAAACTGTTTTTT. It yields the protein CASTQRRGATNEKLFF.

The chain has TRBV23-1 and TRBJ2-5; D perhaps matches TRBD1 (6 bases). Being an ORF, TRBV23-1 has a function that is uncertain. V was trimmed by 6 bases and J by 5 bases, leaving 19 bases between them. The CDR3 contains 15 residues. DNA of the CDR3: TGCGCCAGCAGATACCACGAGGGGGTAGGTGAGACCCAGTACTTC. Its protein product is CASRYHEGVGETQYF.

The chain uses TRBV4-1 and TRBJ2-1, with 7 nucleotides matching TRBD2. The V segment lost 0 bases and the J segment 4 bases; nucleotides outside the gene matches: 6. This CDR3 has 16 residues. CDR1 is MGHRA and CDR2 is YSYEKL in the germline V gene. Here the CDR3 reads CASSQEGLAAYNEQFF. In DNA, the CDR3 is TGCGCCAGCAGCCAAGAAGGGCTAGCGGCGTACAATGAGCAGTTCTTC.

This rearrangement joins TRBV18 to TRBJ1-2; D possibly corresponds to TRBD1 (6 bases). The V end was cut by 3 bases, the J end by 4 bases, with 12 bases between. Looked up from germline, CDR1 is KGHSH and CDR2 is LQKENI. The CDR3 is 14 amino acids. In DNA, the CDR3 is TGTGCCAGCTCACCTCGAGGGACAACCTATGGCTACACCTTC. It encodes CASSPRGTTYGYTF.

CDR3 DNA sequence: TGTGCCAGCAGTTCAAAGGTCCTCTACACCTTC. This gives the protein CASSSKVLYTF. This chain uses TRBV28 with TRBJ1-2; D uncertain. Germline values: CDR1 MDHEN, CDR2 SYDVKM. The CDR3 length is 11 residues. V lost 4 bases to trimming and J lost 10 bases, with 10 bases between them.

The chain joins TRBV3-1 (or the pseudogene TRBV3-2) to TRBJ2-4; no reliable D call. The CDR3 has 17 amino acids. Trimming stripped 0 bases from V and 0 bases from J, with 12 bases between. Germline-derived CDR1 and CDR2 are LGHDT and YNNKEL (reference sequence). CDR3 sequence: CASSQEHWAVAKNIQYF. DNA for the CDR3: TGTGCCAGCAGCCAAGAGCATTGGGCAGTAGCCAAAAACATTCAGTACTTC.

This CDR3 is CASSSQNSGNTIYF. CDR3 coding DNA: TGTGCCAGCAGCTCACAGAACTCTGGAAACACCATATATTTT. This chain uses TRBV7-2 with TRBJ1-3; no clear D gene. Trimming stripped 4 bases from V and 0 bases from J, with 7 bases between. CDR1 and CDR2 (germline): SGHTA, FQGNSA. This CDR3 is 14 amino acids long.